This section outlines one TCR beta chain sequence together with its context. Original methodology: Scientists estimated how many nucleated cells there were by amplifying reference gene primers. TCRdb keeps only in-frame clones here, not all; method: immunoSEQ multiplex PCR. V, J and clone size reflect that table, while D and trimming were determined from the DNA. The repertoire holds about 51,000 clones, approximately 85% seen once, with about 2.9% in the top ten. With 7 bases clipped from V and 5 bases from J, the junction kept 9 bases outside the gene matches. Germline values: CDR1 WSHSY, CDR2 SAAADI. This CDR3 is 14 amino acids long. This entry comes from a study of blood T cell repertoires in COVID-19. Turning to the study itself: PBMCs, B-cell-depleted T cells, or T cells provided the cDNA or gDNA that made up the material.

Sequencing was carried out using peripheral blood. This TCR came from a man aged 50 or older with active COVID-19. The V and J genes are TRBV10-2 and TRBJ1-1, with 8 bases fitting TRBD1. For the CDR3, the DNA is TGCGCCAGCACCGACCAGGGGGCATTTACTGAAGCTTTCTTT. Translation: CASTDQGAFTEAFF.